This T cell receptor beta chain comes out of a study of blood T cell repertoires in COVID-19 (dated by TCRdb to about 2020). Study-wide context: The collaborator samples originated in the United States, Italy and Spain and spanned the acute and convalescent phases of COVID-19. The prospective study material was composed of cDNA or gDNA derived from T cells, B-cell-depleted T cells, or PBMCs. The repertoires were released in a freely available public database meant as a resource for research on the immune response to SARS-CoV-2. Where available, HLA class I and class II types were taken from metadata supplied by the sample provider and were not determined by assay-based typing. Deeply sampled blood TCRbeta repertoires from subjects exposed to, actively infected with, or recovered from COVID-19 were included in the dataset. The samples were drawn from the first 160 participants of the ongoing ImmuneRACE study and from 950 to 1,500 subjects provided by 6 global collaborators. Sample metadata almost always included a de-identified subject ID, COVID-19 status, age in years and sex.

Overall study outcomes, separate from this receptor: How much clinical and demographic metadata was included differed by source and by participant, and the metadata was provided uncurated.

Regarding this clone: It has no known antigen specificity. No much larger clone is present one base from it, and per-base qualities are unavailable.

TCRbeta CDR3 regions were amplified from genomic DNA using the immunoSEQ Assay, a bias-controlled multiplex PCR. The authors' analysis ran thus. The number of nucleated cells in each sample was estimated by amplification of reference gene primers within the assay. To quantify the absolute abundance of each unique TCRbeta CDR3 rearrangement, sequence reads were collapsed and filtered. For each sample, productive Simpson clonality was calculated as the square root of Simpson's diversity index across productive rearrangements. Held by TCRdb, this immuneACCESS table contains in-frame sequences only and omits some clones. Under half of the omission traces to an unresolved V gene where checked; the cause of the rest is unknown. V, J and clone size derive from that table, while D and trimming were established from the DNA sequence. This sample comprises approximately 170,000 clones, about 80% of them detected only once. Over 9.5% of the sample belongs to the ten largest clones.

CDR1 MNHEY and CDR2 SVGAGI were looked up in the germline V gene. The junction shows trimming of 8 bases on V and 4 bases on J, and the gene matches do not reach 7 bases of it. The CDR3 measures 14 amino acids from cysteine to phenylalanine. Only the CDR3 DNA is retained, 42 bases long and in frame from the first base. Participants in the prospective study were enrolled through a virtual design, were aged about 18 to 100 years, and lived in approximately 24 United States geographic areas. To assign participants to cohorts, the prospective study relied on clinical history that participants themselves reported in a screening survey and a study questionnaire. Recovered participants in ImmuneRACE Cohort 3 were defined as having two consecutive negative NP/OP PCR tests, clearance from a healthcare professional, or resolution of symptoms. In the prospective study, whole blood, serum and a nasopharyngeal or oropharyngeal swab were collected from each participant by mobile phlebotomists. Prospective study participants could optionally give additional blood draws and questionnaires over a roughly 2-month period. Before DNA extraction, blood samples from the prospective study were shipped at room temperature or frozen.

The chain employs TRBV6-5 and TRBJ1-2; 10 nucleotides in the junction match TRBD1. The TCR was taken from a man aged 45-60 years who had recovered from COVID-19. Sequenced: PBMCs or T cells enriched from blood (not recorded which). The nucleotide sequence reads as follows: TGTGCCAGCCAGCGGGACAGGGGATTCTATGGCTACACCTTC. Its protein reads: CASQRDRGFYGYTF.